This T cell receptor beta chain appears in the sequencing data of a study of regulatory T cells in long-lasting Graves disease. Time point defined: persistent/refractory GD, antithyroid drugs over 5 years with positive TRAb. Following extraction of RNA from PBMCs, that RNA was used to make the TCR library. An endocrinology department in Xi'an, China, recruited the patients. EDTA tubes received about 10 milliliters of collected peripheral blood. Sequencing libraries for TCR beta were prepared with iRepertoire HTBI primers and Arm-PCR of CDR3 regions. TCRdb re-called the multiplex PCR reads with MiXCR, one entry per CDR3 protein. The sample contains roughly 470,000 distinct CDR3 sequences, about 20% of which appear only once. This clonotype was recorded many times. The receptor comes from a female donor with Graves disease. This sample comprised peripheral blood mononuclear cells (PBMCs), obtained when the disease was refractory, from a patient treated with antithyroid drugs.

This CDR3 reads CASGWEVSYEQYF. The CDR3 nucleotides read TGTGCCAGCGGGTGGGAGGTATCCTACGAGCAGTACTTC. V gene TRBV2 combines with J gene TRBJ2-7, with a weak D call TRBD2 (6 bases). The CDR3 is made up of 13 amino acids. In germline, CDR1 is SNHLY, CDR2 FYNNEI. The V end was cut by 8 bases, the J end by 1 base, with 12 bases between. Complete variable domain (other parts from reference TRBV2 and TRBJ2-7): EPEVTQTPSHQVTQMGQEVILRCVPISNHLYFYWYRQILGQKVEFLVSFYNNEISEKSEIFDDQFSVERPDGSNFTLKIRSTKLEDSAMYFCASGWEVSYEQYFGPGTRLTVT.